This T cell receptor (beta chain) was retrieved from a study of T cells after yellow fever vaccination. TCRdb reprocessed the 5' RACE reads with MiXCR, giving one entry per CDR3 protein. The sample consists of a few hundred thousand distinct CDR3 sequences, around 6.8% of them appearing once. Trimming removed 3 bases from V and 4 bases from J, with 10 bases in between. CDR1 and CDR2 from the germline V gene are SGDLS and YYNGEE. The CDR3 is made up of 13 amino acids. Study-wide results and limits: CD4 and CD8 compartments shared a small share of clonotypes, likely from convergent recombination.

Remarks on this clonotype: As yet, its antigen is unknown.

The V gene is TRBV9, the J gene TRBJ2-5; D is unclear. The receptor was isolated from a man in his late teens or twenties who received the YFV17D yellow fever vaccine. The specimen comprised PBMCs, sampled more than 40 days after the first yellow fever vaccination. The CDR3 here is CASSAVLGETQYF. In DNA, the CDR3 is TGTGCCAGCAGCGCGGTCCTCGGAGAGACCCAGTACTTC.